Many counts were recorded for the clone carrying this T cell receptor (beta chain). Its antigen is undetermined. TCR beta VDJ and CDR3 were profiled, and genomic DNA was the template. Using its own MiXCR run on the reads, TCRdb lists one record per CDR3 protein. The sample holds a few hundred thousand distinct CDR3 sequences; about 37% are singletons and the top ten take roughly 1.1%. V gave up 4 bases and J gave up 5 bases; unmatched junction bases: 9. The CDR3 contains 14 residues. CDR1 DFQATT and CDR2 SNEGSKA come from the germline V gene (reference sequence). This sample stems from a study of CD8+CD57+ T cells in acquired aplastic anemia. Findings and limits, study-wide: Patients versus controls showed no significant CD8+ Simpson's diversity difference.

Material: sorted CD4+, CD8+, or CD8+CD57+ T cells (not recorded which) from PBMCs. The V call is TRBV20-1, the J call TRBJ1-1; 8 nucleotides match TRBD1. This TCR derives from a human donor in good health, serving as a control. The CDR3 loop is CSAMDRARGTEAFF. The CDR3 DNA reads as TGCAGTGCTATGGACAGGGCCAGGGGGACTGAAGCTTTCTTT.